This T cell receptor (beta chain) stems from a study of T cell responses to AZD1222 COVID-19 vaccine. Study findings and constraints: Nearly half of spike-specific TCRs reportedly target unmutated variant regions. Donor demographics were predominantly white British with a female majority; clonal diversity may be underestimated. It was only six AZD1222 recipients who were seropositive at baseline. Repertoires were obtained solely post-peak T cell response.

Libraries were prepared by immunoSEQ multiplex PCR; TCRdb keeps only in-frame clonotypes and omits some of them. Of about 75,000 clones in the sample, about 91% were seen once. The germline V gene encodes CDR1 SNHLY and CDR2 FYNNEI. This CDR3 has 15 amino acids. With 5 bases removed from V and 5 bases from J, the gap between germline ends came to 18 bases. For this clone: The antigen is undetermined.

The sequenced sample was peripheral blood, obtained 28 days after the second dose of the MenACWY control vaccine. The chain joins TRBV2 to TRBJ1-1; TRBD1 might be the D (6 bases). The TCR sequence derives from an adult who received the MenACWY meningococcal vaccine as a control. CDR3 region: CASSPGGQGGTEAFF. CDR3 sequence (DNA): TGTGCCAGCAGTCCTGGGGGGCAGGGTGGGACTGAAGCTTTCTTT.